The clone carrying this TCR beta chain has a handful of counts. Antigen specificity is unknown. MiXCR, run by TCRdb on the reads, gives a single entry per CDR3 protein. The table records about 42,000 distinct CDR3 sequences, less than 15% of them present only once. This specimen comes from a study of type 1 regulatory T cells. Study-wide context: T-allo10 is an in vitro-generated, Tr1-enriched CD4 T cell product specific for alloantigen. Points from the study as a whole: Compared with non-Tr1 cells, Tr1 cells showed a narrower TCR repertoire.

Sample: cultured non-Tr1 T cells, either the whole culture or a sorted T cell fraction (not recorded which). The receptor was isolated from a human donor in good health.

The CDR3 loop is CASSQGGANVLTF. The CDR3 DNA reads TGTGCCAGCAGTCAAGGTGGGGCCAACGTCCTGACTTTC. The genes are TRBV12-3 or TRBV12-4 and TRBJ2-6; D not certain. V was clipped by 5 bases and J by 3 bases, with 5 bases between them. This CDR3 is built from 13 residues.